This TCR beta chain was sequenced in a study of blood T cell repertoires in COVID-19. This clone appeared a few times. The germline CDR1 and CDR2 sequences are LGHDT and YNNKEL (reference sequence). The CDR3 length is 12 residues. The V end was cut by 6 bases, the J end by 4 bases, with 10 bases between. Data came from immunoSEQ multiplex PCR; TCRdb stores just in-frame clones and leaves some out. This table holds approximately 240,000 clones, 80% to 85% found once. The chain links TRBV3-1 (or the pseudogene TRBV3-2) to TRBJ2-7; D gene ambiguous. The source of this sequence is an older woman with acute or convalescent COVID-19. What was sequenced was peripheral blood. CDR3 residues: CASRNHRYEQYF. The CDR3 coding sequence is TGTGCCAGCAGAAATCATCGGTACGAGCAGTACTTC.